This TCR beta chain was sequenced during a study of T-cell reconstitution after alpha-beta-depleted transplantation in children. Study-wide findings and caveats: T-cell numbers and diversity, one year after transplant, stemmed largely from T cells that were newly produced. Expanded graft clones numbering several hundred reportedly gave rise to alpha-beta T cells about two months after transplant. Several patients had high TCRbeta diversity at day 60; it came from surviving recipient T cells and thymic progenitors.

Using unique molecular identifiers, the investigators prepared the TCRbeta library. Using its own MiXCR run on the PCR reads, TCRdb lists one record per CDR3 protein. The table records just over 200,000 distinct CDR3 sequences, about 8.2% of them present only once. This clonotype was observed a few times. Its antigen remains unidentified. J lost 7 bases, V lost 3 bases, and 11 bases had no gene match. This CDR3 is built from 14 residues. Germline values: CDR1 DFQATT, CDR2 SNEGSKA (reference sequence). This sequence joins TRBV20-1 and TRBJ2-5; TRBD2 agrees at 7 bases. The input for sequencing was PBMCs, mostly from graft donor cells, taken 360 days after TCRalphabeta/CD19-depleted stem cell transplant. This TCR derives from a male patient aged 2 to 9 who had a stem cell transplant for acute myeloid leukemia, so the T cells may come from the graft donor. The CDR3: CSASPYGGSWTQYF. Written as DNA, the CDR3 is TGCAGTGCTAGTCCGTACGGCGGGAGCTGGACCCAGTACTTC.